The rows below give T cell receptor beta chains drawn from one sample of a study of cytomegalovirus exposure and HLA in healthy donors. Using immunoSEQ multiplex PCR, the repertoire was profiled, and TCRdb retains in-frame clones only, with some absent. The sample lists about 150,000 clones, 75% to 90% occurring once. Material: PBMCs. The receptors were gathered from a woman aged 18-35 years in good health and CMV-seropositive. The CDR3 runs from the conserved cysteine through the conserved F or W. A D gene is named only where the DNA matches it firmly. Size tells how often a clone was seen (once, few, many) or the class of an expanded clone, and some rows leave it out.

TGTGCCTGGACCTGGGGGGGGATCACCGGGGAGCTGTTTTTT	CAWTWGGITGELFF	TRBD2	TRBJ2-2	.	TRBV30
TGTGCCAGCAGCTCGCCCCCGGGACAGGGTCTCGAGCAGTACTTC	CASSSPPGQGLEQYF	TRBD1	TRBJ2-7	.	TRBV7-9
TGTGCCAGCAGCCAGGGGGGGGCTAATGAAAAACTGTTTTTT	CASSQGGANEKLFF	.	TRBJ1-4	.	TRBV4-2
TGTGCCAGCTCACCAAGCGGGGGTGATAGGTACGAGCAGTACTTC	CASSPSGGDRYEQYF	TRBD2	TRBJ2-7	.	TRBV18
TGTGCCAGTAGCGCTGGGGGGGCAAACATTCAGTACTTC	CASSAGGANIQYF	.	TRBJ2-4	.	TRBV19
TGTGCCTGGAACGAAGAGGATGAGGAGCTGTTTTTT	CAWNEEDEELFF	.	TRBJ2-2	few	TRBV30
TGTGCCAGCACCGGACAGGGAAGGGATAATTCACCCCTCCACTTT	CASTGQGRDNSPLHF	TRBD1	TRBJ1-6	.	TRBV2
TGTGCCAGCAGCTCAAAAGAGACCCAGTACTTC	CASSSKETQYF	.	TRBJ2-5	.	TRBV7-2
TGTGCCAGCAGCAAAGGACAGGGCAATCAGCCCCAGCATTTT	CASSKGQGNQPQHF	.	TRBJ1-5	.	TRBV21-1
TGTGCCAGCACCCTTGCCGGGACAGGGCTACCGCAGTATTTT	CASTLAGTGLPQYF	TRBD1	TRBJ2-3	few	TRBV5-4
TGTGCCAGCAGCTTGGCCCGAGATGAAGCTTTCTTT	CASSLARDEAFF	.	TRBJ1-1	.	TRBV5-6
TGTGCCAGCAGCTTCCGGGGAACTGAAGCTTTCTTT	CASSFRGTEAFF	.	TRBJ1-1	.	TRBV11-3
TGCGCCAGCAGCCTAAGGGACAGGGGGCGCTTCTATTCCGGGGAGCTGTTTTTT	CASSLRDRGRFYSGELFF	TRBD1	TRBJ2-2	.	TRBV5-1
TGTGCCAGCAGTTTAAGACAGGCCAGCCCTTACGAGCAGTACTTC	CASSLRQASPYEQYF	.	TRBJ2-7	.	TRBV28
TGTGCCAGCAGCCAAATGACAGGGTATGGGTCAACTAATGAAAAACTGTTTTTT	CASSQMTGYGSTNEKLFF	TRBD1	TRBJ1-4	.	TRBV7-9
TGTGCCACCAGCAGAGGAGGGACTAGCGCGGAGACCCAGTACTTC	CATSRGGTSAETQYF	TRBD2	TRBJ2-5	.	TRBV15
TGTGCCAGCAGCTTAGTGGACAGGGGCACTGAAGCTTTCTTT	CASSLVDRGTEAFF	TRBD1	TRBJ1-1	.	TRBV7-2
TGTGCCACCCGTGAGGGGCCCAATCAGCCCCAGCATTTT	CATREGPNQPQHF	.	TRBJ1-5	.	TRBV10-3
TGTGCCAGCAGTTCGACAGGGGGCCCTGACTCGAACTATGGCTACACCTTC	CASSSTGGPDSNYGYTF	TRBD1	TRBJ1-2	.	TRBV28
TGTGCCAGCTTTCGACAGGGGGCAAGAAACACCATATATTTT	CASFRQGARNTIYF	TRBD1	TRBJ1-3	.	TRBV6-1
TGCGCCAGCAGCGCAGCGGGGGGGCCCTACGAGCAGTACTTC	CASSAAGGPYEQYF	TRBD2	TRBJ2-7	.	TRBV4-3
TGTGCCAGTAGTATGGAGGGATACACCGGGGAGCTGTTTTTT	CASSMEGYTGELFF	.	TRBJ2-2	.	TRBV19
TGTGCCTGGAGTTCCCGCCGACAGGAAAAACTGTTTTTT	CAWSSRRQEKLFF	.	TRBJ1-4	.	TRBV30
TGTGCCAGCAGTTACCGGGGTTTGAGGACTGAAGCTTTCTTT	CASSYRGLRTEAFF	.	TRBJ1-1	.	TRBV6-5
TGTGCCATCCAGGACAGCTATGGCTACACCTTC	CAIQDSYGYTF	.	TRBJ1-2	.	TRBV10-3
TGTGCCAGCAGTGGGGGGGGTAGCTCGGAGGGCCAGTACTTC	CASSGGGSSEGQYF	TRBD2	TRBJ2-5	.	TRBV6-1
TGTGCCAGCTCGAGGGGGGGCCCTGGAGATACGCAGTATTTT	CASSRGGPGDTQYF	.	TRBJ2-3	.	TRBV6-5
TGTGCCAGTAGTCGAAGGACAGTATACTACGAGCAGTACTTC	CASSRRTVYYEQYF	.	TRBJ2-7	few	TRBV19
TGTGCCAGCAGCCAGCTATTTAAGGCGGATTCCTACAATGAGCAGTTCTTC	CASSQLFKADSYNEQFF	.	TRBJ2-1	.	TRBV14
TGTGCCAGCAGCCCCGAGAATGGAAACACCATATATTTT	CASSPENGNTIYF	.	TRBJ1-3	once	TRBV7-2
TGTGCCAGTAGTATAGACCAGGGAGGTACCGGGGCAGATACGCAGTATTTT	CASSIDQGGTGADTQYF	.	TRBJ2-3	.	TRBV19
TGTGCCAGCAGCTTAGGGTGGAGTGGCTACACCTTC	CASSLGWSGYTF	.	TRBJ1-2	.	TRBV11-2
TGTGCCAGCTCACCGAGCGGCTACTACGAGCAGTACTTC	CASSPSGYYEQYF	.	TRBJ2-7	.	TRBV18